This T cell receptor beta chain was sequenced in a study of CD8 T cells in ankylosing spondylitis. A quantitative 5'-RACE method, one with molecular barcodes, was used to make TCR beta libraries. TCRdb re-called the 5' RACE reads with MiXCR, one entry per CDR3 protein. The table includes 700,000 to 850,000 distinct CDR3 sequences, 12% detected once. Study-wide results and limits: Clones linked with disease were CD8+ and fairly uncommon in the peripheral blood. Made up of fewer than ten highly homologous variants, a TCR beta motif appeared characteristic of ankylosing spondylitis blood. A number of the motif variants had already been described in reactive arthritis synovial fluid and blood. Reportedly, disease-linked clones are significantly enriched in ankylosing spondylitis patients' matched synovial fluid.

As concerns this clonotype: Antigen: not known.

What was sequenced was blood, either unsorted or a sorted T cell fraction (not recorded which). The clonotype originates from a male donor with ankylosing spondylitis.

The CDR3 loop reads CSASGQGADGANVLTF. The CDR3 nucleotides read TGCAGTGCTAGCGGACAGGGGGCGGACGGGGCCAACGTCCTGACTTTC. The genes are TRBV20-1 and TRBJ2-6; TRBD1 matches at 11 bases. Germline CDR1 and CDR2: DFQATT and SNEGSKA (reference sequence). J gave up 4 bases and V 3 bases, and 5 bases lay outside the gene matches. The CDR3 has 16 amino acids.